In this sample, the clone carrying this T cell receptor (beta chain) turned up a few times. The data belong to a study of patients and donors after allogeneic stem cell transplantation. CDR1 is DFQATT, CDR2 SNEGSKA, per germline (reference sequence). This CDR3 comprises 16 residues. J was trimmed by 5 bases and V by 3 bases; bases with no gene match: 14. One entry per CDR3 protein results from TCRdb running MiXCR on the RT-PCR reads. The data hold roughly 880,000 distinct CDR3 sequences, with approximately 18% observed a single time. The V call is TRBV20-1, the J call TRBJ2-7; 9 positions match TRBD2. Sequenced input: blood, either unsorted or a sorted T cell fraction (not recorded which). This clonotype was obtained from a human donor who was either an allogeneic HSCT recipient or a stem cell or donor lymphocyte infusion donor (not recorded which). It is not recorded whose cells these are; they may come from a transplant donor. The CDR3, as DNA: TGCAGTGCTAGTCAACCTCCGGGACTAGCTCGGAACGAGCAGTACTTC. This codes for CSASQPPGLARNEQYF.